Listed below are T cell receptor beta chains from one sample, sequenced in a study of B cell selection in AIRE deficiency. Clones were read by immunoSEQ multiplex PCR, and TCRdb kept only the in-frame ones, dropping some. This sample has about 26,000 clones, with around 92% found just once. The sequenced sample consisted of CD4+CD25+ Tregs sorted from PBMCs. These receptors were obtained from a human donor in good health. The CDR3 runs from the conserved cysteine through the conserved F or W. Each record gives: clone size, V gene, J gene, D gene, CDR3 protein, CDR3 DNA. The D gene is left open where the match is weak. Clone size is shown for a subset of rows, as once, few, many or a class of expanded clone.

once	TRBV6-1	TRBJ1-1	NA	CASSVGTEAFF	TGTGCCAGCAGCGTGGGTACTGAAGCTTTCTTT
NA	TRBV6-4	TRBJ1-5	TRBD1	CARAQGEVNQPQHF	TGTGCCAGGGCACAGGGGGAAGTCAATCAGCCCCAGCATTTT
NA	TRBV11-3	TRBJ2-1	TRBD1	CASSLGQGSSYNEQFF	TGTGCCAGCAGCCTCGGACAGGGGAGCTCCTACAATGAGCAGTTCTTC
few	TRBV7-2	TRBJ2-1	TRBD1	CASSSLTGGWNEQFF	TGTGCCAGCAGCTCGTTGACAGGGGGCTGGAATGAGCAGTTCTTC
NA	TRBV9	TRBJ2-7	NA	CASSHRQFPHEQYF	TGTGCCAGCAGTCATAGACAGTTCCCCCACGAGCAGTACTTC
NA	TRBV19	TRBJ2-2	NA	CASRMGYTGELFF	TGTGCCAGTAGAATGGGTTACACCGGGGAGCTGTTTTTT
NA	TRBV7-2	TRBJ2-7	TRBD1	CASSLAPTGAQEQYF	TGTGCCAGCAGCTTAGCCCCGACAGGGGCACAAGAGCAGTACTTC
few	TRBV16	TRBJ1-2	TRBD1	CASSPYTGVGYTF	TGTGCCAGCAGCCCCTATACAGGGGTTGGCTACACCTTC
NA	TRBV6-6	TRBJ1-2	NA	CASNHYGYTF	TGTGCCAGCAATCACTATGGCTACACCTTC
NA	TRBV5-1	TRBJ1-4	NA	CASSLTPKREKLFF	TGCGCCAGCAGCTTAACACCCAAGCGAGAAAAACTGTTTTTT
NA	TRBV18	TRBJ2-3	TRBD2	CASSRSGTGGDTQYF	TGTGCCAGCTCACGCAGCGGGACCGGAGGAGATACGCAGTATTTT
once	TRBV5-1	TRBJ1-1	NA	CASSVISQALNTEAFF	TGCGCCAGCAGCGTCATTTCTCAGGCGTTGAACACTGAAGCTTTCTTT
few	TRBV19	TRBJ1-6	NA	CASTTFGSPLHF	TGTGCCAGTACCACGTTTGGTTCACCCCTCCACTTT
NA	TRBV2	TRBJ1-3	NA	CASSEFSPQGGSGNTIYF	TGTGCCAGCAGTGAATTTTCCCCCCAAGGTGGCTCTGGAAACACCATATATTTT
NA	TRBV10-1	TRBJ1-1	NA	CASSRAQSGAEAFF	TGCGCCAGCAGTAGGGCTCAATCCGGCGCTGAAGCTTTCTTT
NA	TRBV5-4	TRBJ2-7	TRBD1	CASSGPGQEIEGEQYF	TGTGCCAGCAGTGGACCGGGACAGGAAATTGAAGGCGAGCAGTACTTC
NA	TRBV10-3	TRBJ2-5	NA	CAIKAFAASQETQYF	TGTGCCATCAAGGCCTTTGCAGCCTCCCAAGAGACCCAGTACTTC
NA	TRBV5-1	TRBJ2-2	NA	CASSFRGSDGELFF	TGCGCCAGCAGCTTCAGGGGATCTGACGGGGAGCTGTTTTTT
NA	TRBV19	TRBJ1-5	NA	CASSVQLWGNQPQHF	TGTGCCAGTAGTGTCCAACTTTGGGGGAATCAGCCCCAGCATTTT
NA	TRBV15	TRBJ1-1	NA	CATSRGGVNTEAFF	TGTGCCACCAGCAGAGGAGGGGTGAACACTGAAGCTTTCTTT
NA	TRBV5-1	TRBJ2-1	NA	CASSLVFHEQFF	TGCGCCAGCAGCTTGGTGTTCCATGAGCAGTTCTTC
NA	TRBV30	TRBJ2-7	TRBD1	CAWMVQGAREQYF	TGTGCCTGGATGGTGCAGGGGGCTCGCGAGCAGTACTTC
NA	TRBV2	TRBJ2-7	NA	CASSEYGGLSYEQYF	TGTGCCAGCAGTGAATATGGGGGCCTTAGCTACGAGCAGTACTTC
NA	TRBV15	TRBJ2-3	TRBD1	CATSSPDRGPTDTQYF	TGTGCCACCAGCAGCCCGGACAGGGGGCCCACAGATACGCAGTATTTT
few	TRBV5-6	TRBJ2-7	TRBD2	CASSLGSGGLSYEQYF	TGTGCCAGCAGCTTGGGGAGCGGGGGCCTCTCCTACGAGCAGTACTTC
NA	TRBV6-1	TRBJ2-7	NA	CASWAPYEQYF	TGTGCCAGCTGGGCCCCGTACGAGCAGTACTTC